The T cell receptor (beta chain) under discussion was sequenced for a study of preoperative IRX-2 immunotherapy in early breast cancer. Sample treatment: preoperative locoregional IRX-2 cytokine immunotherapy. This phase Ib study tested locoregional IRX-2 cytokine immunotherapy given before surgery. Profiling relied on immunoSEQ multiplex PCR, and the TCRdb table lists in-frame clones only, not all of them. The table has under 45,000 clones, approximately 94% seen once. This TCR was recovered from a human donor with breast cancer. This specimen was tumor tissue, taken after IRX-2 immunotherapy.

CDR3 nucleotides: TGCGCCAGCAGACTGGGACTAGCGGGAGAGACAGATACGCAGTATTTT. Translating gives CASRLGLAGETDTQYF. The chain employs TRBV10-1 and TRBJ2-3; 14 bases match TRBD2. V lost 6 bases to trimming and J lost 3 bases; unmatched junction nucleotides: 5. The germline V gene has CDR1 WNHNN and CDR2 SYGVQD (reference sequence). This CDR3 spans 16 amino acids.